These 22 T cell receptor beta chains originate from one sample sequenced in a study of T cell repertoires in cytomegalovirus infection. What these receptors recognize is not known. Each CDR3 protein gets one entry after TCRdb re-called the reads with MiXCR. The data hold about 130,000 distinct CDR3 sequences, with 20% to 30% observed a single time. Sample: PBMCs, sequenced either directly or after in vitro stimulation (not recorded which). All receptors come from a human donor in good health (CMV status not recorded). Some clones in this sample may be carry-over from other donors' samples.

This clonotype has a count of ten or more. The V gene is TRBV7-2, the J gene TRBJ1-5; 7 positions match TRBD1. CDR3 length: 15 amino acids. Germline V gene lookup returns CDR1 SGHTA and CDR2 FQGNSA. The ends lost 6 bases at V and 0 bases at J; junction bases unmatched: 5. CDR3: CASSPRTGSNQPQHF. The CDR3 bases are TGTGCCAGCAGTCCCCGGACAGGTAGCAATCAGCCCCAGCATTTT.

The chain links TRBV19 to TRBJ2-1, with 13 bases matching TRBD2. The CDR3 has 13 residues. Germline trimming cut 8 bases from V and 9 bases from J; bases unmatched to any gene: 4. CDR1 LNHDA and CDR2 SQIVND come from the germline V gene (reference sequence). The CDR3 DNA is TGTGCCAGTGGACTAGCGGGAGTCGGTGAGCAGTTCTTC. This gives the protein CASGLAGVGEQFF.

A few counts support this clonotype. CDR3 amino acids: CSAPRDLTAFF. In DNA form, the CDR3 reads TGCAGTGCTCCCCGGGACCTTACAGCTTTCTTT. This sequence joins TRBV20-1 and TRBJ1-1; weak D call: TRBD1 (5 bases). Trimming took 5 bases from V and 10 from J, leaving 14 bases between them. The CDR3 runs 11 residues. Germline V gives CDR1 DFQATT, CDR2 SNEGSKA (reference sequence).

The chain is built from TRBV7-9 and TRBJ1-4, with D possibly being TRBD1 (5 bases). The CDR3 has 15 residues. Per germline, CDR1 SEHNR and CDR2 FQNEAQ (reference sequence). Trimming removed 4 bases from V and 2 bases from J, with 11 bases in between. The CDR3 nucleotides are TGTGCCAGCAGCTCCGCAGGGAGGACTAATGAAAAACTGTTTTTT. Protein product: CASSSAGRTNEKLFF.

The chain couples TRBV29-1 to TRBJ1-2, with D uncertain. Germline CDR1 and CDR2: SQVTM and ANQGSEA. V was clipped by 2 bases and J by 5 bases, with 9 bases between them. This CDR3 has 12 residues. The CDR3 loop is CSVEKGEYGYTF. Written as DNA, the CDR3 is TGCAGCGTTGAAAAGGGAGAATATGGCTACACCTTC.

This chain uses TRBV4-3 with TRBJ2-1; possibly TRBD2 for D (6 bases). This CDR3 contains 16 residues. V was pared by 0 bases and J by 8 bases, with 17 bases between. CDR1 is LGHNA and CDR2 is YSLEER in the germline V gene. CDR3 residues: CASSQEGRSLGDEQFF. As DNA, the CDR3 is TGCGCCAGCAGCCAAGAAGGGAGGTCCCTGGGCGATGAGCAGTTCTTC.

The chain carries TRBV11-2 and TRBJ1-1, with D tentatively TRBD1 (6 bases). From germline, CDR1 is SGHAT and CDR2 FQNNGV. With 5 bases removed from V and 5 bases from J, the gap between germline ends came to 18 bases. The CDR3 runs 15 residues. For the CDR3, the DNA is TGTGCCAGCAGCCCCCGACCAGGGGCCGGGACTGAAGCTTTCTTT. Residues: CASSPRPGAGTEAFF. Full variable domain (missing parts from reference TRBV11-2 and TRBJ1-1): EAGVAQSPRYKIIEKRQSVAFWCNPISGHATLYWYQQILGQGPKLLIQFQNNGVVDDSQLPKDRFSAERLKGVDSTLKIQPAKLEDSAVYLCASSPRPGAGTEAFFGQGTRLTVV.

The chain recombines TRBV18 with TRBJ1-5; 7 nucleotides line up with TRBD1. V was pared by 5 bases and J by 6 bases, with 1 base of the junction left unmatched. Germline V gives CDR1 KGHSH, CDR2 LQKENI. The CDR3 contains 12 residues. The CDR3 region has the DNA TGTGCCAGCTCAGACAGGGCTCAGCCCCAGCATTTT. Translation gives CASSDRAQPQHF.

This clonotype has only a few counts. The rearrangement joins TRBV6-1 to TRBJ2-7; D may be TRBD1 (7 bases). CDR1 is MNHNS and CDR2 is SASEGT in the germline V gene. The CDR3 contains 13 residues. Trimming took off 6 bases at V and 2 bases at J, with 11 bases between the two ends. CDR3 nucleotide sequence: TGTGCCAGCAGCAGGGGGGCTCCCTACGAGCAGTACTTC. Its translation is CASSRGAPYEQYF.

In regard to this clonotype: Possible read error: a much larger clone is one base away. The V and J genes are TRBV12-3 or TRBV12-4 and TRBJ2-3; D is unresolved. This CDR3 has 14 amino acids. The CDR3 bases are TGTGCCAGCAGTGGAAAACGGAACACAGTTACGCAGTATTTT. Protein: CASSGKRNTVTQYF.

This rearrangement joins TRBV7-2 to TRBJ2-7; 8 bases align to TRBD2. The V gene's germline CDR1 is SGHTA and CDR2 FQGNSA. The trim removed 3 bases at V and 3 bases at J, leaving 4 bases unmatched. The length of the CDR3 is 14 residues. This chain's CDR3 is CASSLTSDHYEQYF. The CDR3 DNA reads as TGTGCCAGCAGCTTGACTAGCGACCACTACGAGCAGTACTTC. Using reference TRBV7-2 and TRBJ2-7 for the parts outside the CDR3, the full variable domain is GAGVSQSPSNKVTEKGKDVELRCDPISGHTALYWYRQSLGQGLEFLIYFQGNSAPDKSGLPSDRFSAERTGGSVSTLTIQRTQQEDSAVYLCASSLTSDHYEQYFGPGTRLTVT.

V is TRBV20-1 and J is TRBJ1-1, with D hard to call. The ends were cut back, 0 bases at V and 1 base at J, with 9 bases in the middle. Germline CDR1 and CDR2: DFQATT and SNEGSKA (reference sequence). The CDR3 extends over 14 amino acids. In DNA form, the CDR3 reads TGCAGTGCTAGAGATTTTGTCGGGAACACTGAAGCTTTCTTT. Residues: CSARDFVGNTEAFF.

Only a few counts were recorded for this clonotype. This chain connects TRBV12-3 or TRBV12-4 to TRBJ1-6; no firm D call. Trimming removed 2 bases at V and 7 bases at J, with 9 bases between. The CDR3 contains 14 residues. CDR3 region: CASSLQHFNSPLHF. DNA of the CDR3: TGTGCCAGCAGTTTACAACACTTCAATTCACCCCTCCACTTT.

The sample holds many counts of this clonotype. This sequence joins TRBV6-1 and TRBJ2-1, with D perhaps TRBD2 (5 bases). The CDR3 runs 15 residues. Trimming stripped 4 bases from V and 0 bases from J, with 10 bases between. Germline-derived CDR1 and CDR2 are MNHNS and SASEGT. CDR3 in DNA: TGTGCCAGCAGTGCCCGTGAGGGCTCCTACAATGAGCAGTTCTTC. It translates to CASSAREGSYNEQFF.

This chain links TRBV29-1 with TRBJ2-3; 9 bases line up with TRBD1. The length of the CDR3 is 11 residues. The V gene's germline CDR1 is SQVTM and CDR2 ANQGSEA. Trimming took 5 bases from V and 12 from J; bases not matched to a gene: 6. The CDR3 coding sequence is TGCAGCGTTATCCAGGGACAGGGCCAGTATTTT. It is translated as CSVIQGQGQYF.

V and J are TRBV13 and TRBJ1-1, with D possibly being TRBD1 (5 bases). This CDR3 has 14 residues. CDR1 is PRHDT, CDR2 FYEKMQ, per germline (reference sequence). V gave up 3 bases and J gave up 5 bases, with 13 bases separating them. The chain's CDR3 is CASSFGTVGTEAFF. DNA for the CDR3: TGTGCCAGCAGCTTCGGGACGGTGGGGACTGAAGCTTTCTTT.

This clonotype was seen a handful of times. This rearrangement joins TRBV29-1 to TRBJ2-1; no firm D call. This CDR3 is built from 13 residues. Trimming removed 4 bases at V and 5 bases at J, with 12 bases between. Germline V CDR1 and CDR2: SQVTM, ANQGSEA. CDR3 residues: CSVVSRLNNEQFF. CDR3 bases: TGCAGCGTTGTGTCCCGGCTAAACAATGAGCAGTTCTTC.

This sequence joins TRBV6-2 or TRBV6-3 and TRBJ1-1; D possibly corresponds to TRBD1 (5 bases). Looked up from germline, CDR1 is MNHEY and CDR2 is SVGEGT. V gave up 6 bases and J gave up 6 bases, with 14 bases separating them. This CDR3 contains 13 residues. For the CDR3, the DNA is TGTGCCAGCAGGCACGGGGGTTTCCCTGAAGCTTTCTTT. Amino acids: CASRHGGFPEAFF.

The V and J genes are TRBV27 and TRBJ1-2; D not resolved. This CDR3 spans 13 amino acids. With 3 bases removed from V and 7 bases from J, the gap between germline ends came to 12 bases. CDR1 and CDR2 from the germline V gene are MNHEY and SMNVEV (reference sequence). The CDR3 protein is CASSLERGFGYTF. In nucleotides, the CDR3 is TGTGCCAGCAGTTTGGAACGAGGTTTTGGCTACACCTTC.

This clonotype occurred a few times. This sequence joins TRBV18 and TRBJ2-7, with no clear D. CDR1 and CDR2 (germline): KGHSH, LQKENI. The ends were cut back, 2 bases at V and 6 bases at J, with 8 bases in the middle. The CDR3 is 12 amino acids. This CDR3 reads CASSPILGEQYF. As DNA, the CDR3 is TGTGCCAGCTCACCAATTCTCGGCGAGCAGTACTTC.

The genes are TRBV19 and TRBJ1-2, with no clear D. Trimming stripped 3 bases from V and 2 bases from J, with 16 bases between. CDR1 LNHDA and CDR2 SQIVND come from the germline V gene (reference sequence). The CDR3 contains 16 residues. The CDR3 region is CASSILTEGINYGYTF. Here the CDR3 DNA reads TGTGCCAGTAGTATTTTAACGGAGGGAATAAACTATGGCTACACCTTC.

This chain uses TRBV27 with TRBJ1-3; TRBD1 aligns across 9 bases. Unmatched junction bases numbered 5, after V lost 5 bases and J lost 0 bases. The CDR3 spans 16 residues. Looked up from germline, CDR1 is MNHEY and CDR2 is SMNVEV (reference sequence). DNA for the CDR3: TGTGCCAGCAGTCCGGGACAGGGTTTCTCTGGAAACACCATATATTTT. Encoded protein: CASSPGQGFSGNTIYF.